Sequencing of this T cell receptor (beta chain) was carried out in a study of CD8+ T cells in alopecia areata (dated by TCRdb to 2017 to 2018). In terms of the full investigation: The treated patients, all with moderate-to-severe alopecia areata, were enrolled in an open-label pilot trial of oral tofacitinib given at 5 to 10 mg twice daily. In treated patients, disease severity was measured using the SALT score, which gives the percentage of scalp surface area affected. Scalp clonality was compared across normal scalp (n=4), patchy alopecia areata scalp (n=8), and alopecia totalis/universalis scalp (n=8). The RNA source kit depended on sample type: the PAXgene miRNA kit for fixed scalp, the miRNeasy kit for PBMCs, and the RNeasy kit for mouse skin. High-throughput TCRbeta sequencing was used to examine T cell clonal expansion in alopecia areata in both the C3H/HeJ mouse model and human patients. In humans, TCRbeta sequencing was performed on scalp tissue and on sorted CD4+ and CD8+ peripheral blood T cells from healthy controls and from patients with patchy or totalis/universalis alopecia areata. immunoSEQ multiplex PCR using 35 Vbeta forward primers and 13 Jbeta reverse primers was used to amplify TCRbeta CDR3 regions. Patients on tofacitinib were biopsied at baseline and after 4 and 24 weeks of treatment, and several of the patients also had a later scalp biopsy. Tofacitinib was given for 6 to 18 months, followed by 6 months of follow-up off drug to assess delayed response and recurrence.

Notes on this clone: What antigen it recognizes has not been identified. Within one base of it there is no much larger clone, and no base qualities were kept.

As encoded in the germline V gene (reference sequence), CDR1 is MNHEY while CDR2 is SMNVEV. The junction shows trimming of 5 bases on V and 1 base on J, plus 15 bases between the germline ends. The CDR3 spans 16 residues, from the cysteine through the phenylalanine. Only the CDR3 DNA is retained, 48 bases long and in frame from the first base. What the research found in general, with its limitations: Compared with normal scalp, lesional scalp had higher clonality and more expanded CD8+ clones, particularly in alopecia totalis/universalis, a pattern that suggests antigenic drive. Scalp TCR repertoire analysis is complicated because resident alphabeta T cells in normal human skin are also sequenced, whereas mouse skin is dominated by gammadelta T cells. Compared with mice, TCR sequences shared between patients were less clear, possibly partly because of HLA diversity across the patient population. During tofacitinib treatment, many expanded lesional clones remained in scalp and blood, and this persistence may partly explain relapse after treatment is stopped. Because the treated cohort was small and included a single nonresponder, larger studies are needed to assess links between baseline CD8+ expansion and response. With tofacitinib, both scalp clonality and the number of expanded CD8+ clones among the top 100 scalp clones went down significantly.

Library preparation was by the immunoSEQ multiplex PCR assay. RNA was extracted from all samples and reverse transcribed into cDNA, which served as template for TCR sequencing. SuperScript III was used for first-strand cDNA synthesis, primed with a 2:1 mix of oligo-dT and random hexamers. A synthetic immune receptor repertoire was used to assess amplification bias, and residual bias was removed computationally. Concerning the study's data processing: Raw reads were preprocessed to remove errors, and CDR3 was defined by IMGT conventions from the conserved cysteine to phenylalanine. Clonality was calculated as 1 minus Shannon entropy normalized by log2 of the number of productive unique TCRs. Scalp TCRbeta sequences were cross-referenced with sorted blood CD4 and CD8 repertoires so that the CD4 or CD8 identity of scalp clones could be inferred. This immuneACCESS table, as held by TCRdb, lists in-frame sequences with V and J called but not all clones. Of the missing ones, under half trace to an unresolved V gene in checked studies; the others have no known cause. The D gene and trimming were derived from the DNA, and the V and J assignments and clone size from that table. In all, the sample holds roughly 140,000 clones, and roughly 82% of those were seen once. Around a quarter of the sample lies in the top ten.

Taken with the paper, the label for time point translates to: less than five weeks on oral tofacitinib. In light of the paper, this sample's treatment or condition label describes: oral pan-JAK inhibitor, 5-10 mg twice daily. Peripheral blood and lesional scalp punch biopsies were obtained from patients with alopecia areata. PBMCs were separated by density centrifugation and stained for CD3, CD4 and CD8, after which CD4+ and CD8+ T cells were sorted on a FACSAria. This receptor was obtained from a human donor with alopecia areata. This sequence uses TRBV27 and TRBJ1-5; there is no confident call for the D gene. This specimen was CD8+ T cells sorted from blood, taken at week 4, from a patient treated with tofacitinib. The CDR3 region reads CASSLLALGSNQPQHF. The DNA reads TGTGCCAGCAGTCTCCTCGCACTCGGGAGCAATCAGCCCCAGCATTTT.